This TCR beta chain derives from a study of T-cell reconstitution after alpha-beta-depleted transplantation in children. This CDR3 region has 15 residues. Trimming removed 6 bases from V and 3 bases from J; junction bases left unmatched: 7. The germline gives CDR1 SGHAT, CDR2 FQDESV (reference sequence). The authors prepared the TCRbeta library with unique molecular identifiers. TCRdb re-analysed the PCR reads in MiXCR, keeping a single row per CDR3 protein. The table lists about 610,000 distinct CDR3 sequences, more than 9% of them singletons, with 4% in the top ten. This clonotype was observed a single time.

This chain uses TRBV11-1 with TRBJ2-5, with TRBD1 matching 10 bases. The starting material was PBMCs from the stem cell graft donor, obtained from the stem cell graft. The sequence derives from a human donor who donated a stem cell graft to a child with acute myeloid leukemia. The CDR3: CASSFTGTGEETQYF. The CDR3 DNA is TGTGCCAGCAGTTTCACCGGGACAGGGGAAGAGACCCAGTACTTC.